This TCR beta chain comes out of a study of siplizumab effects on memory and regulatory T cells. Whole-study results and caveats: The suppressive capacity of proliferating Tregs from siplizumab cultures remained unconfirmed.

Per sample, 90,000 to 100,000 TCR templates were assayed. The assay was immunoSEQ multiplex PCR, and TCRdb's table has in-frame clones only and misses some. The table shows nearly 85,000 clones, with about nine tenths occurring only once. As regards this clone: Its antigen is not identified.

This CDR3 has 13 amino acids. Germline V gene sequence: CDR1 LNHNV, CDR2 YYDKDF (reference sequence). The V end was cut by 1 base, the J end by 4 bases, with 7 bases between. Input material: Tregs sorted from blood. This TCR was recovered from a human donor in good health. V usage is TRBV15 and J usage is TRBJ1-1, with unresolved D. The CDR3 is CATSRGYGTEAFF. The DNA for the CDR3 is TGTGCCACCAGCAGAGGGTATGGCACTGAAGCTTTCTTT.